Below, one T cell receptor beta chain is given with its context. Antigen specificity is unknown. This sample was taken from a study of lymphopenia after photon versus proton radiotherapy. Whole-study results and caveats: Oligoclonal CD8+ Temra expansion after nadir drove photon patients' diversity drop. Only patients who died were analyzed for survival; proton advantage is unproven. Proton therapy kept repertoires fairly stable, unlike photons, which gained effector/memory cells. A bigger post-nadir fall in TCR diversity correlated inversely with survival time in deceased patients.

Trimming took off 3 bases at V and 4 bases at J, with 9 bases between the two ends. Germline V gene sequence: CDR1 SGHAT, CDR2 FQNNGV. The length of the CDR3 is 13 residues. TCRdb's table, derived via immunoSEQ multiplex PCR, lists solely in-frame clones and lacks some. The data show 75,000 or so clones, 83% seen once. The sequence derives from a man between 60 and 75 years old with pancreatic cancer. The genes are TRBV11-2 and TRBJ1-1; D not certain. Material: peripheral blood, obtained from a patient treated with proton-based radiotherapy. The CDR3 sequence: CASSLTPSTEAFF. The CDR3 DNA is TGTGCCAGCAGCTTGACCCCATCCACTGAAGCTTTCTTT. The complete variable domain, with remaining parts taken from reference TRBV11-2 and TRBJ1-1, reads EAGVAQSPRYKIIEKRQSVAFWCNPISGHATLYWYQQILGQGPKLLIQFQNNGVVDDSQLPKDRFSAERLKGVDSTLKIQPAKLEDSAVYLCASSLTPSTEAFFGQGTRLTVV.